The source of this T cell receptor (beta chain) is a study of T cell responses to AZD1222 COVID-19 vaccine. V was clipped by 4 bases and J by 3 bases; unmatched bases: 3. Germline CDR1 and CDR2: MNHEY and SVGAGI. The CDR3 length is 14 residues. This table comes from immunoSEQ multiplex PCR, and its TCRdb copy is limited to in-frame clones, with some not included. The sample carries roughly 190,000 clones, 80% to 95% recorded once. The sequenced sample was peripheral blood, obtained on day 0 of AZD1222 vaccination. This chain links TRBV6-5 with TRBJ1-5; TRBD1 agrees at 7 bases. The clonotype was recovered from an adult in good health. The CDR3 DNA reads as TGTGCCAGCAGTTTACAGGGGTCCAATCAGCCCCAGCATTTT. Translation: CASSLQGSNQPQHF.